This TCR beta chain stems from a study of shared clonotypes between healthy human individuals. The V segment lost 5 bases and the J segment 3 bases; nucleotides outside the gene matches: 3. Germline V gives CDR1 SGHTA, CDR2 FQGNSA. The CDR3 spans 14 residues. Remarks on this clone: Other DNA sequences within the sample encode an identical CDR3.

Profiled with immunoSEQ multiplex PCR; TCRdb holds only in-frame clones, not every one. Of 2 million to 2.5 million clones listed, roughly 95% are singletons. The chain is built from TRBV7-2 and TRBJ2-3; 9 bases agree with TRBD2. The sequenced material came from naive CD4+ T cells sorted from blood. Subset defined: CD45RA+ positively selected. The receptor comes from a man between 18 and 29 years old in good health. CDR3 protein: CASSLGLATDTQYF. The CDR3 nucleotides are TGTGCCAGCAGCCTCGGACTAGCGACAGATACGCAGTATTTT.